This T cell receptor beta chain is from a study of blood T cell repertoires in COVID-19. Study in general: PBMCs, B-cell-depleted T cells, or T cells were the source of the cDNA or gDNA that made up the material.

Here immunoSEQ multiplex PCR was the method, and the copy in TCRdb shows in-frame clones only, minus some. The sample lists about 160,000 clones; roughly 90% were seen once. Material: peripheral blood. The clonotype originates from a man in his fifties or sixties with acute or convalescent COVID-19.

The CDR3 nucleotides read TGTGCCAGCAGTGAAGCGCGAACCCCGACAGGGAACTATGGCTACACCTTC. This translates into CASSEARTPTGNYGYTF. The gene calls are TRBV2 and TRBJ1-2; 7 bases are shared with TRBD1. The CDR3 spans 17 residues. The V and J ends lost 0 bases and 2 bases, in that order; junction bases with no gene match: 9. CDR1 and CDR2 (germline): SNHLY, FYNNEI.